This entry features one T cell receptor (beta chain) sequence. The CDR3 runs to 14 residues. In germline, CDR1 is MGHRA, CDR2 YSYEKL. The trim removed 4 bases at V and 2 bases at J, leaving 4 bases unmatched. The data were obtained in a study of technical replicates of blood from a few donors. This table comes from immunoSEQ multiplex PCR, and its TCRdb copy is limited to in-frame clones, with some not included. The sample carries 70,000 to 85,000 clones, 97% recorded once. This receptor was obtained from a human donor in good health. Specimen: T cells isolated from PBMCs. This rearrangement joins TRBV4-1 to TRBJ2-7, with 8 positions matching TRBD1. The DNA for the CDR3 is TGCGCCAGCAGCCTCGACAGGGGCACCTACGAGCAGTACTTC. It is translated as CASSLDRGTYEQYF.